This paragraph covers one T cell receptor beta chain sequence. What it binds is not known. The data were taken from a study of T cell responses to AZD1222 COVID-19 vaccine. For the study at large: Second-dose recipients at about 4 or about 12 weeks were treated as one pooled group. Broader study findings: Just 5 to 7 AZD1222 recipients tested seropositive at baseline.

TCRdb's table, derived via immunoSEQ multiplex PCR, lists solely in-frame clones and lacks some. The sample includes under 100,000 clones, 75% to 90% of them seen just once. V lost 7 bases and J lost 10; bases outside the gene matches: 10. This CDR3 comprises 12 residues. The germline V gene has CDR1 SGHRS and CDR2 YFSETQ. This chain uses TRBV5-1 with TRBJ1-1; 7 bases are shared with TRBD1. This material consisted of peripheral blood, taken on day 0 of AZD1222 vaccination. The receptor comes from an adult in good health. The CDR3 DNA reads as TGCGCCAGCTCCGGAACAGGGGTGAGAGCTTTCTTT. Protein sequence: CASSGTGVRAFF.